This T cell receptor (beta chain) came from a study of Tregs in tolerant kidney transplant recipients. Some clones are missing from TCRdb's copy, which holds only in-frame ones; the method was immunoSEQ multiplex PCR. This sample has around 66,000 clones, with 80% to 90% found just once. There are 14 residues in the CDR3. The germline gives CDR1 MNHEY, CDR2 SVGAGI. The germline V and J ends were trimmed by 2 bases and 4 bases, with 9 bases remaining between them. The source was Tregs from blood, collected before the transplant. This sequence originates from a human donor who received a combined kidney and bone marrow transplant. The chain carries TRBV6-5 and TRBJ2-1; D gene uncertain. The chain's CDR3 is CASSYAAGYNEQFF. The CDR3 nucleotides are TGTGCCAGCAGTTACGCGGCCGGATACAATGAGCAGTTCTTC.